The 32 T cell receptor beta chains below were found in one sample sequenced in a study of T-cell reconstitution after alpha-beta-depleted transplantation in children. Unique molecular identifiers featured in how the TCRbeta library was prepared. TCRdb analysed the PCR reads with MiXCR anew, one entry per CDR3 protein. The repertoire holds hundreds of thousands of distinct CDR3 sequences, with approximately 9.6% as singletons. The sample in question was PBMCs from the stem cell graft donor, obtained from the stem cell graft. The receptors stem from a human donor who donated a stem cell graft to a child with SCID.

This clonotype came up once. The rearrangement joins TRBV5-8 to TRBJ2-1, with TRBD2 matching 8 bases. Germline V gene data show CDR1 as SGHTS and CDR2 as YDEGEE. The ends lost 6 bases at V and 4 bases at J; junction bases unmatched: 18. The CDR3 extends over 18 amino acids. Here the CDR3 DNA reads TGTGCCAGCACCATCGGGGGGGGGGCGACTAACTATTACAATGAGCAGTTCTTC. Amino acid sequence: CASTIGGGATNYYNEQFF.

The CDR3 DNA is TGCGCCAGCAGCTTGGCCACGAACACAGATACGCAGTATTTT. It specifies CASSLATNTDTQYF. This rearrangement joins TRBV5-1 to TRBJ2-3; D is uncertain. This CDR3 comprises 14 residues. V was clipped by 0 bases and J by 2 bases, with 7 bases between them. Germline V gives CDR1 SGHRS, CDR2 YFSETQ.

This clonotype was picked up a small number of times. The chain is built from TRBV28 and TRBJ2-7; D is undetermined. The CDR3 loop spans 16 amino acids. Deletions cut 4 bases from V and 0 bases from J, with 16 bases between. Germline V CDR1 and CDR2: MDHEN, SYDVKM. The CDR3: CASSSPAKASSYEQYF. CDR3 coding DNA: TGTGCCAGCAGTTCTCCAGCGAAGGCTAGCTCCTACGAGCAGTACTTC. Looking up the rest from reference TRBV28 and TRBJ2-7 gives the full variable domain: DVKVTQSSRYLVKRTGEKVFLECVQDMDHENMFWYRQDPGLGLRLIYFSYDVKMKEKGDIPEGYSVSREKKERFSLILESASTNQTSMYLCASSSPAKASSYEQYFGPGTRLTVT.

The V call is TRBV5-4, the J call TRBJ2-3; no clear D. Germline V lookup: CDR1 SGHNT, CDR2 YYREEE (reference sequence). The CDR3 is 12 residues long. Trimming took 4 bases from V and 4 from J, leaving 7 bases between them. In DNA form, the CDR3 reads TGTGCCAGCAGCGCACTCTCAGATACGCAGTATTTT. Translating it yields CASSALSDTQYF.

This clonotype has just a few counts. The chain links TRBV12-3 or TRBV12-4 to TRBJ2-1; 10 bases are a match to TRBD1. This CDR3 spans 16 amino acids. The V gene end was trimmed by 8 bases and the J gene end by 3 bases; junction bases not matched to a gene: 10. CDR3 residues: CASSKAGDRGYNEQFF. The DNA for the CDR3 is TGTGCCAGCTCCAAGGCTGGGGACAGGGGCTACAATGAGCAGTTCTTC.

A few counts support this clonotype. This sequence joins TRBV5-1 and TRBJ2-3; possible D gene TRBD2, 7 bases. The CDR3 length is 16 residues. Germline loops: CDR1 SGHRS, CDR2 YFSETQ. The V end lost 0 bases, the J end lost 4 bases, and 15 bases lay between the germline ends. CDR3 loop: CASSLDVGGPPDTQYF. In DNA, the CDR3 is TGCGCCAGCAGCTTGGATGTGGGGGGGCCTCCAGATACGCAGTATTTT.

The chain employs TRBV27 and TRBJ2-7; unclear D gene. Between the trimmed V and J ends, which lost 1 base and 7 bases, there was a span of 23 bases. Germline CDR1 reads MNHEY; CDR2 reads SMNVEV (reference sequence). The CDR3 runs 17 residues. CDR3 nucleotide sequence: TGTGCCAGCAGTTTATTAGGCCCCTTGGACGGAATAGGGGAGCAGTACTTC. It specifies CASSLLGPLDGIGEQYF.

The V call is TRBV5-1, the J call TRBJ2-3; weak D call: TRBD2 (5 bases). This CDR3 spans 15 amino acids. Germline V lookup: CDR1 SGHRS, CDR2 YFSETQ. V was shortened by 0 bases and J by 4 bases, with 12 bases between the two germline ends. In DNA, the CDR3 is TGCGCCAGCAGCTTGGTTCCGGGGTCCCCAGATACGCAGTATTTT. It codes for CASSLVPGSPDTQYF.

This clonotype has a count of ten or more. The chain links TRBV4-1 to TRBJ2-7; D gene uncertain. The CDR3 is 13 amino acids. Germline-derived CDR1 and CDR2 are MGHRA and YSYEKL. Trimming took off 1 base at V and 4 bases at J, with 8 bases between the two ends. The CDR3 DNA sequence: TGCGCCAGCAGCCAAGTCCTGGGGTACGAGCAGTACTTC. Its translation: CASSQVLGYEQYF.

CDR3 in amino acids: CASSLRGRGRPPNIQYF. For the CDR3, the DNA is TGTGCCAGCAGCTTAAGGGGCAGGGGGCGACCCCCAAACATTCAGTACTTC. The rearrangement joins TRBV7-9 to TRBJ2-4; 8 bases line up with TRBD1. Unmatched junction bases numbered 12, after V lost 2 bases and J lost 6 bases. Germline-derived CDR1 and CDR2 are SEHNR and FQNEAQ (reference sequence). CDR3 length: 17 amino acids.

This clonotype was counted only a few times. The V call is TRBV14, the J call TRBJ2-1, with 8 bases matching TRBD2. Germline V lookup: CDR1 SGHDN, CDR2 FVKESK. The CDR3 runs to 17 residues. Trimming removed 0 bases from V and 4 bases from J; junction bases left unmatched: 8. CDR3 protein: CASSQDVSGDLYNEQFF. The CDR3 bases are TGTGCCAGCAGCCAAGATGTTAGCGGGGACCTTTACAATGAGCAGTTCTTC. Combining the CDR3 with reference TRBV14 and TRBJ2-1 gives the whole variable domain EAGVTQFPSHSVIEKGQTVTLRCDPISGHDNLYWYRRVMGKEIKFLLHFVKESKQDESGMPNNRFLAERTGGTYSTLKVQPAELEDSGVYFCASSQDVSGDLYNEQFFGPGTRLTVL.

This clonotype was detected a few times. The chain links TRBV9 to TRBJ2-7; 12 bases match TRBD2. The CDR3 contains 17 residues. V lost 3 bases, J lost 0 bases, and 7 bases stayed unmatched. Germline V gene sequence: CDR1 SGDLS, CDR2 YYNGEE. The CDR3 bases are TGTGCCAGCAGCGCTGGCGGACTAGCGGGAAACTCCTACGAGCAGTACTTC. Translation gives CASSAGGLAGNSYEQYF.

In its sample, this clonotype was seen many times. The CDR3 sequence is CASSLALAGGPDTQYF. In nucleotides, the CDR3 is TGCGCCAGCAGCTTGGCCCTAGCGGGGGGGCCAGATACGCAGTATTTT. This chain joins TRBV5-1 and TRBJ2-3; 12 positions agree with TRBD2. V lost 0 bases and J lost 4; bases outside the gene matches: 3. The V gene's germline CDR1 is SGHRS and CDR2 YFSETQ. The CDR3 is 16 amino acids. The variable domain in full, with the rest retrieved from reference TRBV5-1 and TRBJ2-3, is KAGVTQTPRYLIKTRGQQVTLSCSPISGHRSVSWYQQTPGQGLQFLFEYFSETQRNKGNFPGRFSGRQFSNSRSEMNVSTLELGDSALYLCASSLALAGGPDTQYFGPGTRLTVL.

The DNA of the CDR3 is TGTGCCAGCAGTTACACCCTCCGGGACAGGGAATGGGACACAGATACGCAGTATTTT. Encoded protein: CASSYTLRDREWDTDTQYF. V usage is TRBV6-2 or TRBV6-3 and J usage is TRBJ2-3, with 9 bases fitting TRBD1. Germline-derived CDR1 and CDR2 are MNHEY and SVGEGT. V lost 2 bases and J lost 2; bases outside the gene matches: 14. The CDR3 has 19 residues.

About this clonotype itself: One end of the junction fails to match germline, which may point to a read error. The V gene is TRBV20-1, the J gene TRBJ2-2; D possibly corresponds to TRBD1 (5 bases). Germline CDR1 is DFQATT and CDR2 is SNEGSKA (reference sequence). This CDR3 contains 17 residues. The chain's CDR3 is CCAAPGRTLSPTGELFF. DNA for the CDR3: TGCTGTGCCGCTCCCGGCCGGACACTTTCCCCCACCGGGGAGCTGTTTTTT.

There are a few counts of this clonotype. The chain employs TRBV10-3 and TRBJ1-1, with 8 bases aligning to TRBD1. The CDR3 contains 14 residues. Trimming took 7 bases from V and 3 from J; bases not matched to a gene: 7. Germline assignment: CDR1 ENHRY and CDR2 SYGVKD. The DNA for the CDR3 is TGTGCCATCAAAGCCCCGGACAGGGACACTGAAGCTTTCTTT. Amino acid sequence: CAIKAPDRDTEAFF.

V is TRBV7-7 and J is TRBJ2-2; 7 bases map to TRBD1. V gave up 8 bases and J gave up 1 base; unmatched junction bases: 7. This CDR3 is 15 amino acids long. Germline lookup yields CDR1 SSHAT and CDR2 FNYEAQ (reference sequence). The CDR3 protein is CASASRDRNTGELFF. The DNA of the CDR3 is TGTGCCAGCGCCAGCCGGGACAGGAACACCGGGGAGCTGTTTTTT.

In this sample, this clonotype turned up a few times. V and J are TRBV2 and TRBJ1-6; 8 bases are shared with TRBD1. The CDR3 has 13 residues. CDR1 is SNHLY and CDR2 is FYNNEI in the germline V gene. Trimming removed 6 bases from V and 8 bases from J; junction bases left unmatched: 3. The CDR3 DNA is TGTGCCAGCAGGATGACAGGGGATTCACCCCTCCACTTT. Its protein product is CASRMTGDSPLHF.

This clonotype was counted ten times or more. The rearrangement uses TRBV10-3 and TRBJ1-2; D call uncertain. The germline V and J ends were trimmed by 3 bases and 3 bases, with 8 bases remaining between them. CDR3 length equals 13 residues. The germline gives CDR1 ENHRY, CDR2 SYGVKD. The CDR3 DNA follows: TGTGCCATCAGTGATGGAGGTGACTATGGCTACACCTTC. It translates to CAISDGGDYGYTF.

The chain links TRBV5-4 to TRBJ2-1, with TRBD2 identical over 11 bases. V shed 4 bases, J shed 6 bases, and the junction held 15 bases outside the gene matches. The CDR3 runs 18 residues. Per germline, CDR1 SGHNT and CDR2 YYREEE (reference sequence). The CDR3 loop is CASSRLAGGLPVSNEQFF. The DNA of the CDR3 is TGTGCCAGCAGCAGGCTAGCGGGGGGACTCCCGGTCAGCAATGAGCAGTTCTTC.

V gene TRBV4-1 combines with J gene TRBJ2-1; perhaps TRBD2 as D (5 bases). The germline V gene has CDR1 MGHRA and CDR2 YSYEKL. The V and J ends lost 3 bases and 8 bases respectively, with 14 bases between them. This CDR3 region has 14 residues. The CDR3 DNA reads TGCGCCAGCAGCCATTTGGACTCTTACTATGAGCAGTTCTTC. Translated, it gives CASSHLDSYYEQFF.

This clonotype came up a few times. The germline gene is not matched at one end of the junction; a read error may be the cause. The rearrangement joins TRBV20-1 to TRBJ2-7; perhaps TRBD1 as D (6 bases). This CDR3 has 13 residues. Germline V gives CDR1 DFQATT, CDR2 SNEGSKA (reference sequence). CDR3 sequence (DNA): TGCAGTGCCGTTGACAGGTTCTCCTCCGAGCAGTACTTC. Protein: CSAVDRFSSEQYF.

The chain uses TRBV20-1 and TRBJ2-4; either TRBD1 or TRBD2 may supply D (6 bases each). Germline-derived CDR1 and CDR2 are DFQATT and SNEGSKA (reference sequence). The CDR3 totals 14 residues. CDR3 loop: CATGRGLAKNIQYF. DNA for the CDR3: TGCGCCACGGGCAGGGGACTAGCCAAAAACATTCAGTACTTC.

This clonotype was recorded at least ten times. In DNA form, the CDR3 reads TGCAGTGCTCCTCTACCGACTAGCGGGGAACCCCGCGAGCAGTACTTC. It is translated as CSAPLPTSGEPREQYF. This sequence joins TRBV20-1 and TRBJ2-7; the match to TRBD2 covers 11 bases. This CDR3 is 16 amino acids long. V lost 5 bases, J lost 6 bases, and 15 bases stayed unmatched. Germline lookup yields CDR1 DFQATT and CDR2 SNEGSKA (reference sequence).

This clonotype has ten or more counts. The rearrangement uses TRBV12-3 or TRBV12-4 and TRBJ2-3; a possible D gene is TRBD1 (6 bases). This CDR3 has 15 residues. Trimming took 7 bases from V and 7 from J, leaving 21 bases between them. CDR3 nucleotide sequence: TGTGCCAGCACTCCGAGCCTCGGGACATTTTATACGCAGTATTTT. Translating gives CASTPSLGTFYTQYF.

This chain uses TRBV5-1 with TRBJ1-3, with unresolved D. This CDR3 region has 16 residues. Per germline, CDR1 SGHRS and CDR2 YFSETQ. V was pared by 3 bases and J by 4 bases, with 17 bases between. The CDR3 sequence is CASSSSGTSPGNTIYF. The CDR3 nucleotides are TGCGCCAGCAGCTCCTCGGGTACAAGTCCGGGAAACACCATATATTTT.

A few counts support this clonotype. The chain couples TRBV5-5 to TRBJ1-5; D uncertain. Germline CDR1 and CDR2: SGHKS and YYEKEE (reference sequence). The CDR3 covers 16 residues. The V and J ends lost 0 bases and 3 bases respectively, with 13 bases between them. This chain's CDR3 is CASSLVALSANQPQHF. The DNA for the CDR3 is TGTGCCAGCAGCTTGGTAGCCCTCTCGGCCAATCAGCCCCAGCATTTT.

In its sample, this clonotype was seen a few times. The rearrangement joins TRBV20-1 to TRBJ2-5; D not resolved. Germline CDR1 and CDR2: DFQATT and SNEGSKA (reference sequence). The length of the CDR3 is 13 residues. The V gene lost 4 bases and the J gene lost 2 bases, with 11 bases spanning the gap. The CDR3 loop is CSAIISRQETQYF. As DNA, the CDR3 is TGCAGTGCTATCATTAGCAGACAAGAGACCCAGTACTTC.

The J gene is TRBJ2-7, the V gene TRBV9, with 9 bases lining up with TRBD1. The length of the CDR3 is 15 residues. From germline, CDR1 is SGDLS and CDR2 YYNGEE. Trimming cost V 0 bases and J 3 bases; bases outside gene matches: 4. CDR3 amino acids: CASSVGTGVSYEQYF. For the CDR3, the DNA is TGTGCCAGCAGCGTAGGGACAGGGGTAAGCTACGAGCAGTACTTC.

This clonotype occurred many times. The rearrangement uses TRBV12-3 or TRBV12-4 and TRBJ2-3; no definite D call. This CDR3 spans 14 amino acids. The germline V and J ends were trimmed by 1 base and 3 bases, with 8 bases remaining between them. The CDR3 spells CASSLEYRTDTQYF. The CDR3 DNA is TGTGCCAGCAGTTTAGAGTACAGAACAGATACGCAGTATTTT.

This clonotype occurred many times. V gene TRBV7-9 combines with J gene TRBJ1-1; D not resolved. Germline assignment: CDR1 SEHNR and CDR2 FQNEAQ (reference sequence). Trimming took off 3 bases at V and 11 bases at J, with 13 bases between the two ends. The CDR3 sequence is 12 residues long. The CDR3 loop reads CASSFLDGEAFF. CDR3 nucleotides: TGTGCCAGCAGCTTTTTGGACGGGGAGGCTTTCTTT.

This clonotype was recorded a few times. CDR3 sequence: CASSTDRGDQPQHF. Here the CDR3 DNA reads TGTGCCAGCAGTACAGACAGGGGTGACCAGCCCCAGCATTTT. This rearrangement joins TRBV12-3 or TRBV12-4 to TRBJ1-5; 8 bases fit TRBD1. The ends lost 5 bases at V and 7 bases at J; junction bases unmatched: 7. The CDR3 loop spans 14 amino acids.